The rows below give T cell receptor beta chains drawn from one sample of a study of blood T cell repertoires in COVID-19. Generated by immunoSEQ multiplex PCR, the TCRdb table keeps only in-frame clones and is missing some. Among fewer than 50,000 clones listed, roughly 73% were seen once. The sequencing sample was made of peripheral blood. These receptors were collected from an elderly man with acute or convalescent COVID-19. CDR3s include the opening cysteine and the closing phenylalanine or tryptophan. A D gene is named only where the DNA matches it firmly. A row's size may be missing; if present it is once, few, many or a size class.

V gene,J gene,D gene,clone size,CDR3 DNA,CDR3 protein
TRBV5-5,TRBJ1-4,NA,NA,TGTGCCAGCAGCTTGGCCAATCGGGGTGATGAAAAACTGTTTTTT,CASSLANRGDEKLFF
TRBV28,TRBJ1-1,NA,NA,TGTGCCAGCAGTTTGGGCACAGAGAACACTGAAGCTTTCTTT,CASSLGTENTEAFF
TRBV7-9,TRBJ2-5,TRBD1,NA,TGTGCCAGCAGCCCGGACAGGGTTGCAGAGACCCAGTACTTC,CASSPDRVAETQYF
TRBV18,TRBJ2-6,NA,NA,TGTGCCAGCTCACCTCAGTCCCGCGTTAGTAGCGGCTCTGGGGCCAACGTCCTGACTTTC,CASSPQSRVSSGSGANVLTF
TRBV11-2,TRBJ1-2,TRBD1,once,TGTGCCAGCAGCTTAAGGACAGGTCCTCAAGTGAAGTATGGCTACACCTTC,CASSLRTGPQVKYGYTF
TRBV2,TRBJ2-5,TRBD1,NA,TGTGCCAGCAGTGATCCCCGCCACAGGGGGTCCCAAGAGACCCAGTACTTC,CASSDPRHRGSQETQYF
TRBV7-9,TRBJ2-1,TRBD2,NA,TGTGCCAGCAGCTTACGGACTAGCGGTCGCTACAATGAGCAGTTCTTC,CASSLRTSGRYNEQFF
TRBV4-2,TRBJ2-7,TRBD2,NA,TGTGCCAGCAGCCAAGACGTCCTACTAGCGGGAGGGTTGGCCGACGAGCAGTACTTC,CASSQDVLLAGGLADEQYF
TRBV28,TRBJ1-2,NA,NA,TGTGCCAGCACACAGGGCCTTCAAGCTACCTATGGCTACACCTTC,CASTQGLQATYGYTF
TRBV2,TRBJ1-1,NA,NA,TGTGCCAGCAGCCGACAGGTGAACACTGAAGCTTTCTTT,CASSRQVNTEAFF
TRBV4-3,TRBJ2-1,TRBD1,NA,TGCGCCAGCAGCCAAGACATCGGAACAGGGGGCAACAATGAGCAGTTCTTC,CASSQDIGTGGNNEQFF
TRBV7-2,TRBJ2-7,TRBD2,NA,TGTGCCAGCAGCTTAGGGACTAGCGGAGGGGGCGAGCAGTACTTC,CASSLGTSGGGEQYF
TRBV18,TRBJ2-5,TRBD2,once,TGTGCCAGCTCACCACGATTGGTGGCTAGCGGAACCCAAGAGACCCAGTACTTC,CASSPRLVASGTQETQYF
TRBV19,TRBJ2-1,NA,NA,TGTGCCAGTAGTATAGTCGGCGGCCTCTTTTACAATGAGCAGTTCTTC,CASSIVGGLFYNEQFF
TRBV3-1/TRBV3-2,TRBJ2-7,TRBD1,NA,TGTGCCAGCAGCGGAGCCGGGACAGGGGTAAAATACGAGCAGTACTTC,CASSGAGTGVKYEQYF
TRBV28,TRBJ2-5,TRBD1,NA,TGTGCCAGCAGTACAGGGGGCGCGGAGACCCAGTACTTC,CASSTGGAETQYF
TRBV27,TRBJ1-2,TRBD1,NA,TGTGCCAGCAGGGCCCAGGGGGCGGGCTATGGCTACACCTTC,CASRAQGAGYGYTF
TRBV7-9,TRBJ2-5,NA,NA,TGTGCCAGCAGCTTCCAGCGTCAAGAGACCCAGTACTTC,CASSFQRQETQYF
TRBV3-1/TRBV3-2,TRBJ2-1,TRBD2,NA,TGTGCCAGCAGCCTCCTAGCGGGAGGTTACAATGAGCAGTTCTTC,CASSLLAGGYNEQFF
TRBV14,TRBJ2-2,NA,NA,TGTGCCAGCAGCCGCCAAACCCCGGTGGTAGCGGCGAACACCGGGGAGCTGTTTTTT,CASSRQTPVVAANTGELFF
TRBV7-3,TRBJ2-5,TRBD2,NA,TGTGCCAGCAGCTTGGGACTAGCTCTTCAAGAGACCCAGTACTTC,CASSLGLALQETQYF
TRBV19,TRBJ1-5,NA,NA,TGTGCCAGTAACCCACAGGGAACGGGCAATCAGCCCCAGCATTTT,CASNPQGTGNQPQHF
TRBV7-2,TRBJ2-5,NA,NA,TGTGCCAGCAGCTTATGGGGGCCCGGCGAGACCCAGTACTTC,CASSLWGPGETQYF
TRBV6-1,TRBJ1-1,NA,NA,TGTGCCAGCAGTGAGGGACTGATAGCACAACGGAACACTGAAGCTTTCTTT,CASSEGLIAQRNTEAFF
TRBV3-1/TRBV3-2,TRBJ2-1,TRBD2,few,TGTGCCAGCAGCCAAGGAATAGCGGGCTACAATGAGCAGTTCTTC,CASSQGIAGYNEQFF
TRBV28,TRBJ1-1,TRBD1,NA,TGTGCCAGCGGGCAGGGGGCAATGAACACTGAAGCTTTCTTT,CASGQGAMNTEAFF
TRBV5-8,TRBJ2-7,TRBD1,NA,TGTGCCAGCAGGGCCTCCGGGACAGGGACCTACGAGCAGTACTTC,CASRASGTGTYEQYF
TRBV6-4,TRBJ2-2,TRBD2,few,TGTGCCAGCAGTGGAACTAGCGGGAGGTCGCCGCGGACCGGGGAGCTGTTTTTT,CASSGTSGRSPRTGELFF
TRBV5-5,TRBJ1-6,NA,NA,TGTGCCAGCAGCTTGGCGCAGGGGAATTCACCCCTCCACTTT,CASSLAQGNSPLHF
TRBV28,TRBJ2-2,TRBD2,few,TGTGCCAGCAGTTTACTGCTAGCGGGAGAAGGGAACACCGGGGAGCTGTTTTTT,CASSLLLAGEGNTGELFF
TRBV10-1,TRBJ2-7,TRBD2,NA,TGCGCCAGCAGTAGCCGACTAGCGGGAGGAGGCGAGCAGTACTTC,CASSSRLAGGGEQYF
TRBV7-8,TRBJ1-1,NA,NA,TGTGCCTCCAAGCTGGTTTCTTACGGGATGAACACTGAAGCTTTCTTT,CASKLVSYGMNTEAFF
TRBV5-4,TRBJ2-3,NA,NA,TGTGCCAGCAGCAGAGGGGGGGACACAGATACGCAGTATTTT,CASSRGGDTDTQYF
TRBV19,TRBJ1-5,TRBD1,NA,TGTGCCAGCTCCGGGACAGGGAATCAGCCCCAGCATTTT,CASSGTGNQPQHF
TRBV28,TRBJ2-7,TRBD1,NA,TGTGCCAGCAGTTTCCCTGGGGACAGCCATTACGAGCAGTACTTC,CASSFPGDSHYEQYF
TRBV19,TRBJ1-2,TRBD1,once,TGTGCCAGTAGTATTGACAGGGGAGTTGGCTATGGCTACACCTTC,CASSIDRGVGYGYTF
TRBV19,TRBJ1-1,NA,NA,TGTGCCAGTAGTTCCCAGATGGGACATTCTACTGAAGCTTTCTTT,CASSSQMGHSTEAFF
TRBV7-6,TRBJ2-5,TRBD2,NA,TGTGCCAGCAGCGACTACGGACTAGAGCGAGAGACCCAGTACTTC,CASSDYGLERETQYF
TRBV6-2/TRBV6-3,TRBJ2-1,TRBD2,NA,TGTGCCAGCAGTTCGGGACTACGTATGGGTGAGCAGTTCTTC,CASSSGLRMGEQFF
TRBV6-6,TRBJ1-6,NA,NA,TGTGCCAGCAGCAGGGACAAGACTAACCCCCTCCACTTT,CASSRDKTNPLHF
TRBV2,TRBJ2-7,NA,NA,TGTGCCAGCTCTCTTTCGGAGGCCTCCCGGATGAGCTTC,CASSLSEASRMSF
TRBV2,TRBJ2-5,TRBD1,NA,TGTGCCAGCAGGAAAACCGGGACAGTAGGACAAGAGACCCAGTACTTC,CASRKTGTVGQETQYF
TRBV15,TRBJ1-6,NA,NA,TGTGCCACCTCCCCGGGTGACAATTCACCCCTCCACTTT,CATSPGDNSPLHF
TRBV2,TRBJ1-5,NA,NA,TGTGCCAGCGGTGACAGGAGCAATCAGCCCCAGCATTTT,CASGDRSNQPQHF
TRBV13,TRBJ2-2,TRBD2,few,TGTGCCAGCAGCTTACTAGCGGGAGGGAACACCGGGGAGCTGTTTTTT,CASSLLAGGNTGELFF
TRBV19,TRBJ1-2,NA,NA,TGTGCCAGTAGATCACAGGGCCTATATGGCTACACCTTC,CASRSQGLYGYTF
TRBV28,TRBJ2-1,TRBD2,NA,TGTGCCAGCAGTTTAGCGGGAGTTAAGCGAAATGAGCAGTTCTTC,CASSLAGVKRNEQFF
TRBV27,TRBJ2-7,TRBD1,NA,TGTGCCAGCAGTACCTTAAATACAGGGGGCTCCTACGAGCAGTACTTC,CASSTLNTGGSYEQYF
TRBV9,TRBJ2-5,TRBD2,few,TGTGCCAGCAGCGTCCTTAGCGGGAGCTTTGAGACCCAGTACTTC,CASSVLSGSFETQYF